The clone carrying this T cell receptor beta chain was seen a handful of times. Its target is not known. In germline, CDR1 is SEHNR, CDR2 FQNEAQ (reference sequence). The CDR3 extends over 15 amino acids. J gave up 6 bases and V 5 bases, and 9 bases lay outside the gene matches. These data originate in a study of identical twins. Notes on the study in general: There is a chance that invariant MAIT and iNKT cells partially muddied zero-insertion analyses. Sharing of beta out-of-frame sequences by twins showed a weaker excess. A lower insertion count was a feature of abundant cord blood beta clonotypes, with no such feature in memory repertoires.

Template switching added a universal primer site, and cDNA bore unique molecular identifiers. TCRdb used MiXCR to reprocess the 5' RACE reads, holding one entry per CDR3 protein. The top ten hold under 9.5% of the sample, which has about 340,000 distinct CDR3 sequences, about 10% seen once. The sequenced material came from naive T cells sorted from blood. The rearrangement links TRBV7-9 to TRBJ2-1; 8 nucleotides match TRBD1. The TCR comes from a woman in her 50s in good health. The DNA of the CDR3 is TGTGCCAGCAGCCCCTGGACAGGGATCCCCAATGAGCAGTTCTTC. The encoded protein is CASSPWTGIPNEQFF.